This entry features one T cell receptor (beta chain) sequence. Its antigen is undetermined. Mismatch with germline at one junction end may stem from a read error. PCR amplification relied on 60 Vbeta primers (plus 13 Jbeta primers). Repertoires were generated with immunoSEQ multiplex PCR, while TCRdb's copy carries only in-frame clones and drops some. The table has about 170,000 clones, around 82% seen once. This CDR3 region has 14 residues. Germline V gene data show CDR1 as LNHNV and CDR2 as YYDKDF (reference sequence). These data come from a study of cytomegalovirus exposure and HLA in healthy donors. For the study at large: Early released data had tens of millions of unique TCRs, all coming from HLA-typed donors. The study's findings and limits: Presence/absence analyses supposed approximately even sequencing depth among donors. 164 TCR beta chains were listed as cytomegalovirus-associated.

The sequence derives from a male donor in good health and CMV-seronegative. The chain couples TRBV15 to TRBJ2-1; 7 positions agree with TRBD2. The sample comprised PBMCs. The CDR3 here is CATGRVGGGNEQFF. CDR3 DNA: TGTGCCACCGGCAGAGTCGGCGGGGGCAATGAGCAGTTCTTC.